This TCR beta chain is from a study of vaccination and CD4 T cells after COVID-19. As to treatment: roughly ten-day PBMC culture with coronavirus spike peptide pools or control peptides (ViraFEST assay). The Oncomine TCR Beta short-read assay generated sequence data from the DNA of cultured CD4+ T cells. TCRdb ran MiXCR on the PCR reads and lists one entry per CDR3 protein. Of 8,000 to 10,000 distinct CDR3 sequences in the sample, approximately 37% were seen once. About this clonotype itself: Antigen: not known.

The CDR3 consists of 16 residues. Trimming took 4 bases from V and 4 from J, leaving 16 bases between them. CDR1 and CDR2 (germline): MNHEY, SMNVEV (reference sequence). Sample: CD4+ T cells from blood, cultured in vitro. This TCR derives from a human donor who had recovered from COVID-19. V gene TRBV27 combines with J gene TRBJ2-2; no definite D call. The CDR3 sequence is CASSYSPGPSTGELFF. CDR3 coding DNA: TGTGCCAGCAGTTACTCCCCTGGCCCCAGCACCGGGGAGCTGTTTTTT.